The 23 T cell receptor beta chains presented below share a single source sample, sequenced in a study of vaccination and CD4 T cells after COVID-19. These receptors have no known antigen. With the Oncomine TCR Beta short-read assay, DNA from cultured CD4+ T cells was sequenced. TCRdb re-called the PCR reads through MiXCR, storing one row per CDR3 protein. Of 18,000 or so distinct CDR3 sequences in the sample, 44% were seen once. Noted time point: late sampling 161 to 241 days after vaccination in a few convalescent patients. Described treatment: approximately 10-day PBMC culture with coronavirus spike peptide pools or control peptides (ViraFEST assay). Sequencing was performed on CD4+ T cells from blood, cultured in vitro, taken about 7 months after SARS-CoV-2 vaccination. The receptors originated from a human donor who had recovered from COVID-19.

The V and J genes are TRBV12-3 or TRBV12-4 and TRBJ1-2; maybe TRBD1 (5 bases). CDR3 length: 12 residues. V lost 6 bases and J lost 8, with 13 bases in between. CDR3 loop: CASSRVGEGYTF. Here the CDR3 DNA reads TGTGCCAGCAGCAGGGTTGGGGAAGGCTACACCTTC.

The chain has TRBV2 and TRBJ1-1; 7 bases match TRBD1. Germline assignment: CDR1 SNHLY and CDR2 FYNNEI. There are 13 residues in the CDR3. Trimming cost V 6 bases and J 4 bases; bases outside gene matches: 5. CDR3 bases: TGTGCCAGCAGAATGACAGGGAGCACTGAAGCTTTCTTT. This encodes CASRMTGSTEAFF. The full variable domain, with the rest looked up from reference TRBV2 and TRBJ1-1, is EPEVTQTPSHQVTQMGQEVILRCVPISNHLYFYWYRQILGQKVEFLVSFYNNEISEKSEIFDDQFSVERPDGSNFTLKIRSTKLEDSAMYFCASRMTGSTEAFFGQGTRLTVV.

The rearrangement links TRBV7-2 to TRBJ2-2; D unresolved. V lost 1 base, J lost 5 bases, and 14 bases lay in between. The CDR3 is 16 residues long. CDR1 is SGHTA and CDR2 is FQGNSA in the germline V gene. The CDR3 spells CASSLVRLPDTGELFF. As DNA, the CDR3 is TGTGCCAGCAGCTTAGTACGCCTTCCTGATACCGGGGAGCTGTTTTTT. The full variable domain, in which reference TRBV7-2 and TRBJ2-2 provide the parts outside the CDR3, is GAGVSQSPSNKVTEKGKDVELRCDPISGHTALYWYRQSLGQGLEFLIYFQGNSAPDKSGLPSDRFSAERTGGSVSTLTIQRTQQEDSAVYLCASSLVRLPDTGELFFGEGSRLTVL.

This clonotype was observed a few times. The CDR3 bases are TGTGCCAGCAAGGCCAGGGTCCCGCCTCAGCCCCAGCATTTT. This sequence encodes CASKARVPPQPQHF. V and J are TRBV2 and TRBJ1-5; TRBD1 might be the D (5 bases). Trimming stripped 7 bases from V and 6 bases from J, with 16 bases between. CDR1 is SNHLY, CDR2 FYNNEI, per germline. CDR3 length: 14 amino acids.

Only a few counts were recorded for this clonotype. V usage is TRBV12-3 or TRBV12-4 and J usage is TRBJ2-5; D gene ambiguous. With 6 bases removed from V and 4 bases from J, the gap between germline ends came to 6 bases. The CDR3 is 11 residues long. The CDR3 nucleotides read TGTGCCAGCAGCGCCTTAGAGACCCAGTACTTC. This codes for CASSALETQYF.

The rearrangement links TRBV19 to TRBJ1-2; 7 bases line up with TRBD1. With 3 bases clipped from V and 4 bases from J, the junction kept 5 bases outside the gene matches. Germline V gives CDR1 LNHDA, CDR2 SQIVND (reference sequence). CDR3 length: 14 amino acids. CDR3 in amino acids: CASSIGQAFYGYTF. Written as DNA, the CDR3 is TGTGCCAGTAGTATTGGACAGGCCTTCTATGGCTACACCTTC.

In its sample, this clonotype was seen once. Here the CDR3 reads CASSFGRNNEQFF. CDR3 sequence (DNA): TGTGCCAGCAGCTTCGGACGTAACAATGAGCAGTTCTTC. V is TRBV7-2 and J is TRBJ2-1; D ambiguous. In germline, CDR1 is SGHTA, CDR2 FQGNSA. The CDR3 contains 13 residues. V was clipped by 3 bases and J by 5 bases, with 8 bases between them. Variable domain in full (rest from reference TRBV7-2 and TRBJ2-1): GAGVSQSPSNKVTEKGKDVELRCDPISGHTALYWYRQSLGQGLEFLIYFQGNSAPDKSGLPSDRFSAERTGGSVSTLTIQRTQQEDSAVYLCASSFGRNNEQFFGPGTRLTVL.

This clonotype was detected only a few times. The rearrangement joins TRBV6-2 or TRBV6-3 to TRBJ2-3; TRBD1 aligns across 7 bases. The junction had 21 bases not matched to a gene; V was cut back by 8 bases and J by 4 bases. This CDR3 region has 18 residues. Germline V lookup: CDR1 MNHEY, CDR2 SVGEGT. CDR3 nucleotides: TGTGCCAGCGGGCTAGGACTTACAGGGGAACAAGGAGCAGATACGCAGTATTTT. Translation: CASGLGLTGEQGADTQYF.

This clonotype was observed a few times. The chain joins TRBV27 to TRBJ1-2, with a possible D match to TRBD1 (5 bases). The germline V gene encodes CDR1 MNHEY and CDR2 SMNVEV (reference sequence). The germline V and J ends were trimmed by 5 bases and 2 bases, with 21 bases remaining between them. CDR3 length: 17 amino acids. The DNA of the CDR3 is TGTGCCAGCAGTCGGGGAGGAGACCCGAACAGGAACTATGGCTACACCTTC. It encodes CASSRGGDPNRNYGYTF.

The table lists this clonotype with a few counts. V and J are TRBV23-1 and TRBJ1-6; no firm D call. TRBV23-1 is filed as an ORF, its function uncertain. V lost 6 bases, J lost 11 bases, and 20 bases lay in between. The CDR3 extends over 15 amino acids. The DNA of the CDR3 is TGCGCCAGCAGGGGATGGGCAAATAGGAGGACACCCCTCCACTTT. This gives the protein CASRGWANRRTPLHF.

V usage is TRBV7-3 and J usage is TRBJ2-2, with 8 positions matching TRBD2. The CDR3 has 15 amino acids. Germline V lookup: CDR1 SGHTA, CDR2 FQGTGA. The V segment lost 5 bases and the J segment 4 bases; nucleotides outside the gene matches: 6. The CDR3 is CASSTSGTSTGELFF. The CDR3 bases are TGTGCCAGCAGCACATCCGGGACTAGCACCGGGGAGCTGTTTTTT.

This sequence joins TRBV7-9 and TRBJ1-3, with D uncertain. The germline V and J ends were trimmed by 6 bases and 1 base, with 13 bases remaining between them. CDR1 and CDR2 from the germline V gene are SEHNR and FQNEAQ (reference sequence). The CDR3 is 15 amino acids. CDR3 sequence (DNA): TGTGCCAGCAGTAAACCCGGGTCATCTGGAAACACCATATATTTT. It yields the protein CASSKPGSSGNTIYF.

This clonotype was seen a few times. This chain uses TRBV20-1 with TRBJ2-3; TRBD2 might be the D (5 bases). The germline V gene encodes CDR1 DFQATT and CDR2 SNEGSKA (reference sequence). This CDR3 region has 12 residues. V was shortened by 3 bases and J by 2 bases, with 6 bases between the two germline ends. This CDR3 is CSASGDTDTQYF. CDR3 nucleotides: TGCAGTGCTAGCGGGGACACAGATACGCAGTATTTT.

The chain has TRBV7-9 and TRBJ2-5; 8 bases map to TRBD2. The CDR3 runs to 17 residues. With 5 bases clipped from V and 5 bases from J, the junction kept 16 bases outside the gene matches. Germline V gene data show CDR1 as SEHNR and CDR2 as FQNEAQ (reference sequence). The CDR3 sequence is CASSNTSGGGFIETQYF. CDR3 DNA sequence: TGTGCCAGCAGCAATACCTCTGGCGGGGGGTTTATTGAGACCCAGTACTTC.

CDR3 DNA sequence: TGTGCCAGTCGAAGCGGGAGCCGGTCCTACGAGCAGTACTTC. Amino acid sequence: CASRSGSRSYEQYF. The rearrangement joins TRBV27 to TRBJ2-7, with 8 positions matching TRBD2. Trimming cost V 9 bases and J 1 base; bases outside gene matches: 8. The germline CDR1 and CDR2 sequences are MNHEY and SMNVEV (reference sequence). The CDR3 is made up of 14 amino acids.

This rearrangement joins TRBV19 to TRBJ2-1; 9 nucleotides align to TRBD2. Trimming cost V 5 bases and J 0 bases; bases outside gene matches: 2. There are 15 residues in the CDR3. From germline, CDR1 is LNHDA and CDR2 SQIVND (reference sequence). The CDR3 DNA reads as TGTGCCAGTAGTTATAGCGGGGGCTCCTACAATGAGCAGTTCTTC. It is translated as CASSYSGGSYNEQFF.

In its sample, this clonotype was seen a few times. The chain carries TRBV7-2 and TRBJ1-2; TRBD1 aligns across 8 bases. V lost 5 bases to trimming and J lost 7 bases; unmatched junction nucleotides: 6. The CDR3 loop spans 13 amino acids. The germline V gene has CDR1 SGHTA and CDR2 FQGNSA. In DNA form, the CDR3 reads TGTGCCAGCAGCGTCCAGGGGGCGCTTGGCTACACCTTC. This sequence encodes CASSVQGALGYTF.

CDR3 nucleotides: TGTGCCAGCAGCCCGCCCACGATCACAGATACGCAGTATTTT. This translates into CASSPPTITDTQYF. The J gene is TRBJ2-3, the V gene TRBV7-2, with D hard to call. Germline values: CDR1 SGHTA, CDR2 FQGNSA. Deletions cut 5 bases from V and 2 bases from J, with 11 bases between. This CDR3 has 14 residues.

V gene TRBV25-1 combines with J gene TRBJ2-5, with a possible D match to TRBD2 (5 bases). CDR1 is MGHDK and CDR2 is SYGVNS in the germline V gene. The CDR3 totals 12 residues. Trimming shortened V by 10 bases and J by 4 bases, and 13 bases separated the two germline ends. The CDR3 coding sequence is TGTGCCACTACGAGGGTAGGAGAGACCCAGTACTTC. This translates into CATTRVGETQYF. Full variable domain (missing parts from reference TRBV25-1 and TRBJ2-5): EADIYQTPRYLVIGTGKKITLECSQTMGHDKMYWYQQDPGMELHLIHYSYGVNSTEKGDLSSESTVSRIRTEHFPLTLESARPSHTSQYLCATTRVGETQYFGPGTRLLVL.

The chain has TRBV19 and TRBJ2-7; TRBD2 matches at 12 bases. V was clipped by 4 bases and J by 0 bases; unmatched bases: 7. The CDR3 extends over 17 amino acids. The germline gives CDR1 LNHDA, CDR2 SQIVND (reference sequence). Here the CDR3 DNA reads TGTGCCAGTAGTAGTGGACTAGCGGGGCCCCTCTCCTACGAGCAGTACTTC. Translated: CASSSGLAGPLSYEQYF. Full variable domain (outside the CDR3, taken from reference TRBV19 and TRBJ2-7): DGGITQSPKYLFRKEGQNVTLSCEQNLNHDAMYWYRQDPGQGLRLIYYSQIVNDFQKGDIAEGYSVSREKKESFPLTVTSAQKNPTAFYLCASSSGLAGPLSYEQYFGPGTRLTVT.

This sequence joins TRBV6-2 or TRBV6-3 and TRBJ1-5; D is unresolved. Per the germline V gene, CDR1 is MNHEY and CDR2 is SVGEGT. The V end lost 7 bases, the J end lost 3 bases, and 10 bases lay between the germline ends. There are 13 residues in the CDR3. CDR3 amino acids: CASTPDPNQPQHF. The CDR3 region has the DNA TGTGCCAGCACCCCCGACCCCAATCAGCCCCAGCATTTT.

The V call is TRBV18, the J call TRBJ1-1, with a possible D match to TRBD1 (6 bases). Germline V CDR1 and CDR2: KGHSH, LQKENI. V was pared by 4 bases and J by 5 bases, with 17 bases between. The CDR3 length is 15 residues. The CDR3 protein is CASSRHPTGETEAFF. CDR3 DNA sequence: TGTGCCAGCTCACGCCACCCGACAGGCGAGACTGAAGCTTTCTTT.

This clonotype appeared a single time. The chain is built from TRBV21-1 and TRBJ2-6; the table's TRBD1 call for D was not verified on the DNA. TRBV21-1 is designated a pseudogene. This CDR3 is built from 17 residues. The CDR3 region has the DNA TGTGCCAGCAGCAAAGAGGACACCCACTCTGGGGCCAACGTCCTGACTTTC. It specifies CASSKEDTHSGANVLTF.